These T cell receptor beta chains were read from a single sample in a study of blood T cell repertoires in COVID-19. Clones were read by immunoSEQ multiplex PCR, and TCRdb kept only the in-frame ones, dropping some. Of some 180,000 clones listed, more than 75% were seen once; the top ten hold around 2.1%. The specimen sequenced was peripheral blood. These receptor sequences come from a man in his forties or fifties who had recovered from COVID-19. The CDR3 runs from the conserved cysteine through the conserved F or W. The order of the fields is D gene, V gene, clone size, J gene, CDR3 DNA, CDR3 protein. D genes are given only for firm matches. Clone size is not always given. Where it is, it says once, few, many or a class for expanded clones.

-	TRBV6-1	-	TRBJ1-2	TGTGCCAGCAGTGAAACAGGATATGGCTACACCTTC	CASSETGYGYTF
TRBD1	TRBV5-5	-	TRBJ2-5	TGTGCCAGCAGCTCCGGGACAGGGGCTTTCCAAGAGACCCAGTACTTC	CASSSGTGAFQETQYF
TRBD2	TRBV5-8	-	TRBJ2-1	TGTGCCAGCAGTTGGACTAGCGGGGGGACCCACAATGAGCAGTTCTTC	CASSWTSGGTHNEQFF
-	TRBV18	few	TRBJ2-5	TGTGCCAGCTCACCAAAACAGGGAGAGACCCAGTACTTC	CASSPKQGETQYF
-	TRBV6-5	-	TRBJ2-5	TGTGCCAGCCGGGTCCAAGAGACCCAGTACTTC	CASRVQETQYF
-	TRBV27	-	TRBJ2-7	TGTGCCAGCAGTTTATGGGGACATGCTGGCTACGAGCAGTACTTC	CASSLWGHAGYEQYF
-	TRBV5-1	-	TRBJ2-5	TGCGCCAGCAGCTCCGGACGGGACTTGCGAGAGACCCAGTACTTC	CASSSGRDLRETQYF
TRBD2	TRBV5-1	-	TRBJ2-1	TGCGCCAGCAGCTTAAGACAGGCGACTAGCGGGAGGGCCCACAATGAGCAGTTCTTC	CASSLRQATSGRAHNEQFF
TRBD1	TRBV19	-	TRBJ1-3	TGTGCCAGTAGTACCCGGGACAGGATAGGAGGAAACACCATATATTTT	CASSTRDRIGGNTIYF
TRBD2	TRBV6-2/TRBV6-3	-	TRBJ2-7	TGTGCCAGCAGCTCATCGACGACTGGCGGGGGGGCTAAGTACGAGCAGTACTTC	CASSSSTTGGGAKYEQYF
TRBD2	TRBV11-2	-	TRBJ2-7	TGTGCCAGCAGCCAGGCCCAAGGCGGGAGCCCCGAGCAGTACTTC	CASSQAQGGSPEQYF
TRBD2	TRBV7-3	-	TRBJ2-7	TGTGCCAGCAGCTTAATCCGGGGGGGCGAGCAGTACTTC	CASSLIRGGEQYF
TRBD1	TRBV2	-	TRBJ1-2	TGTGCCAGCAGTGAGGTACTGTTAGGGGGCAATGGCTACACCTTC	CASSEVLLGGNGYTF
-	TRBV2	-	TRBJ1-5	TGTGCCAGCAGTCATTCAGGGGACCCCAATCAGCCCCAGCATTTT	CASSHSGDPNQPQHF
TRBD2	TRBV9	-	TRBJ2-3	TGTGCCAGCAGCGTAGGAACTAGCGGGAGCGCAGATACGCAGTATTTT	CASSVGTSGSADTQYF
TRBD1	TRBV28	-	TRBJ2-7	TGTGCCAGCAGTTTAAGACAGGGCATATCAATCTCCTACGAGCAGTACTTC	CASSLRQGISISYEQYF
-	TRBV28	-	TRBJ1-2	TGTGCCAGCAGATCGGAGTTCTATGGCTACACCTTC	CASRSEFYGYTF